The 20 T cell receptor beta chains presented below share a single source sample, sequenced in a study of blood T cell repertoires in COVID-19. TCRdb keeps only in-frame clones here, not all; method: immunoSEQ multiplex PCR. Of 150,000 or so clones listed, over 65% are singletons. The sequenced material came from PBMCs or T cells enriched from blood (not recorded which). These receptor sequences come from a woman aged 45-65 years who had recovered from COVID-19.

V usage is TRBV28 and J usage is TRBJ1-2, with TRBD1 matching 7 bases. V was pared by 4 bases and J by 4 bases, with 15 bases of the junction left unmatched. CDR1 MDHEN and CDR2 SYDVKM come from the germline V gene. This CDR3 is 17 amino acids long. CDR3 loop: CASSSPQGRNVSYGYTF. The CDR3 DNA follows: TGTGCCAGCAGTTCTCCACAGGGGCGCAACGTCTCCTATGGCTACACCTTC.

The chain has TRBV5-4 and TRBJ2-2; tentatively, D is TRBD1 (5 bases). The CDR3 sequence is 14 residues long. The V gene lost 0 bases and the J gene lost 6 bases, with 9 bases spanning the gap. From germline, CDR1 is SGHNT and CDR2 YYREEE (reference sequence). CDR3 DNA: TGTGCCAGCAGCTTGGGTGGGGCCCCCGGGGAGCTGTTTTTT. This sequence encodes CASSLGGAPGELFF.

The V gene is TRBV5-6, the J gene TRBJ2-7; possibly TRBD2 for D (6 bases). The CDR3 runs to 13 residues. Germline V gives CDR1 SGHDT, CDR2 YYEEEE. V was pared by 6 bases and J by 6 bases, with 16 bases between. CDR3 amino acids: CASKAAGSGEQYV. CDR3 nucleotide sequence: TGTGCCAGCAAAGCCGCCGGGAGCGGCGAGCAGTACGTC.

This chain joins TRBV2 and TRBJ1-4; possible D gene TRBD1, 6 bases. The CDR3 has 15 amino acids. V lost 2 bases and J lost 6, with 13 bases in between. Germline values: CDR1 SNHLY, CDR2 FYNNEI. The CDR3 sequence is CASSEKGTSYEKLFF. In nucleotides, the CDR3 is TGTGCCAGCAGTGAAAAAGGGACAAGTTATGAAAAACTGTTTTTT.

This clone was counted between two and nine times. V usage is TRBV27 and J usage is TRBJ2-2, with a tentative D call TRBD1 (6 bases). This CDR3 has 15 amino acids. V was cut by 5 bases and J by 6 bases, with 16 bases left in between. In germline, CDR1 is MNHEY, CDR2 SMNVEV (reference sequence). The CDR3 coding sequence is TGTGCCAGCAGTCCCGTACTGACAGGCGCCGGGGAGCTGTTTTTT. Translated: CASSPVLTGAGELFF.

J is TRBJ1-2 and V is TRBV21-1; TRBD1 reflects the table's D call only, with no check against the DNA. TRBV21-1 is described as a pseudogene. The CDR3 has 15 amino acids. DNA for the CDR3: TGTGCCAGCAGCAAAGTTGGGGACAGTATTTATGGCTACACCTTC. Its protein product is CASSKVGDSIYGYTF.

This clone was picked up one time. The chain links TRBV2 to TRBJ1-1; D may be TRBD1 (5 bases). Germline V CDR1 and CDR2: SNHLY, FYNNEI. Trimming took 3 bases from V and 1 from J, leaving 15 bases between them. The CDR3 has 16 amino acids. The CDR3 sequence is CASSERFGRANTEAFF. In nucleotides, the CDR3 is TGTGCCAGCAGTGAGAGGTTTGGCAGGGCGAACACTGAAGCTTTCTTT.

The CDR3 region is CASSLTAGSSYNSPLHF. CDR3 DNA sequence: TGTGCCAGCAGTTTAACTGCGGGGAGCTCCTATAATTCACCCCTCCACTTT. The chain links TRBV28 to TRBJ1-6; D is undetermined. The CDR3 spans 17 residues. Germline V gene lookup returns CDR1 MDHEN and CDR2 SYDVKM. Deletions cut 2 bases from V and 0 bases from J, with 11 bases between. Using reference TRBV28 and TRBJ1-6 for the parts outside the CDR3, the full variable domain is DVKVTQSSRYLVKRTGEKVFLECVQDMDHENMFWYRQDPGLGLRLIYFSYDVKMKEKGDIPEGYSVSREKKERFSLILESASTNQTSMYLCASSLTAGSSYNSPLHFGNGTRLTVT.

This chain uses TRBV27 with TRBJ1-5; the D gene is possibly TRBD1 (5 bases). Trimming shortened V by 2 bases and J by 14 bases, and 13 bases separated the two germline ends. There are 12 residues in the CDR3. The germline gives CDR1 MNHEY, CDR2 SMNVEV (reference sequence). CDR3 sequence reads: CASSLPPGHEHF. CDR3 DNA: TGTGCCAGCAGTTTACCCCCAGGGCATGAGCATTTT.

The V call is TRBV11-1, the J call TRBJ1-5; unclear D gene. Germline V gene sequence: CDR1 SGHAT, CDR2 FQDESV (reference sequence). This CDR3 contains 14 residues. With 5 bases removed from V and 5 bases from J, the gap between germline ends came to 13 bases. CDR3 loop: CASSPSQSDQPQHF. The CDR3 coding sequence is TGTGCCAGCAGCCCTAGCCAGTCCGATCAGCCCCAGCATTTT.

This sequence joins TRBV6-4 and TRBJ1-6; D is uncertain. The CDR3 spans 15 residues. V was shortened by 3 bases and J by 9 bases, with 15 bases between the two germline ends. CDR1 is MRHNA and CDR2 is SNTAGT in the germline V gene. CDR3 DNA: TGTGCCAGCAGTGAGGGTTCTCAAGGCGGTTCACCCCTCCACTTT. Residues: CASSEGSQGGSPLHF.

This chain links TRBV27 with TRBJ2-5; possible D gene TRBD1, 6 bases. The CDR3 runs to 14 residues. The V end lost 2 bases, the J end lost 2 bases, and 9 bases lay between the germline ends. From germline, CDR1 is MNHEY and CDR2 SMNVEV (reference sequence). The CDR3 bases are TGTGCCAGCAGTTTACAAGACAGGCAAGAGACCCAGTACTTC. Protein product: CASSLQDRQETQYF.

CDR3 DNA: TGCAGCGCAGTGACAGGGAATCAGCCCCAGCATTTT. This sequence encodes CSAVTGNQPQHF. The rearrangement links TRBV29-1 to TRBJ1-5; 7 bases line up with TRBD1. V was pared by 7 bases and J by 4 bases, with 4 bases of the junction left unmatched. Per germline, CDR1 SQVTM and CDR2 ANQGSEA. The CDR3 is made up of 12 amino acids.

This clone was seen once. The V and J genes are TRBV21-1 and TRBJ1-6. TRBV21-1 is a listed pseudogene. This CDR3 spans 15 amino acids. CDR3 protein: CASSQESSGNSPLHF. The CDR3 DNA is TGTGCCAGCAGCCAAGAGTCAAGCGGGAATTCACCCCTCCACTTT.

The V call is TRBV19, the J call TRBJ1-2, with a possible D match to TRBD1 (5 bases). The ends were cut back, 7 bases at V and 8 bases at J, with 14 bases in the middle. The CDR3 sequence is 12 residues long. Germline lookup yields CDR1 LNHDA and CDR2 SQIVND (reference sequence). The CDR3 nucleotides are TGTGCCAGTACCTGGGGGGGGACCGGCTACACCTTC. It codes for CASTWGGTGYTF.

This clone was counted only a few times. The gene calls are TRBV24-1 and TRBJ2-7, with unresolved D. Germline loops: CDR1 KGHDR, CDR2 SFDVKD. The CDR3 is 11 amino acids. V was clipped by 9 bases and J by 3 bases, with 8 bases between them. The CDR3 loop reads CATCRSYEQYV. In nucleotides, the CDR3 is TGTGCCACCTGTCGCAGCTACGAGCAGTACGTC.

J is TRBJ2-1 and V is TRBV29-1; 7 bases fit TRBD2. From germline, CDR1 is SQVTM and CDR2 ANQGSEA. The CDR3 loop spans 15 amino acids. The trim removed 5 bases at V and 3 bases at J, leaving 10 bases unmatched. The CDR3 nucleotides read TGCAGCGTTTGGGGCGGGAGAAGTTTCTACAATGAGCAGTTCTTC. Translating gives CSVWGGRSFYNEQFF.

This chain links TRBV5-4 with TRBJ2-5; 8 bases match TRBD2. This CDR3 has 13 residues. The V segment lost 5 bases and the J segment 6 bases; nucleotides outside the gene matches: 6. Germline V gene lookup returns CDR1 SGHNT and CDR2 YYREEE (reference sequence). In DNA form, the CDR3 reads TGTGCCAGCAGGTTCAGCGGGAGTAAGACCCAGTACTTC. This codes for CASRFSGSKTQYF.

This clone was counted between two and nine times. The rearrangement joins TRBV6-2 or TRBV6-3 to TRBJ2-2, with 8 positions matching TRBD2. The CDR3 sequence is 15 residues long. From germline, CDR1 is MNHEY and CDR2 SVGEGT. With V trimmed by 0 bases and J by 4 bases, 1 base remained unmatched. The CDR3 region is CASSYSTSVTGELFF. The CDR3 region has the DNA TGTGCCAGCAGTTACTCGACTAGCGTCACCGGGGAGCTGTTTTTT.

The chain carries TRBV11-2 and TRBJ2-5; TRBD2 matches 9 bases. V gave up 5 bases and J gave up 2 bases; unmatched junction bases: 18. This CDR3 is 19 amino acids long. CDR1 is SGHAT, CDR2 FQNNGV, per germline. The CDR3 reads CASSLPLKGLAGNQETQYF. For the CDR3, the DNA is TGTGCCAGCAGCCTCCCCTTAAAAGGGCTAGCGGGGAATCAAGAGACCCAGTACTTC.